The 31 T cell receptor beta chains below were found in one sample sequenced in a study of T cell responses to AZD1222 COVID-19 vaccine. Measured with immunoSEQ multiplex PCR; TCRdb has only the in-frame clones, and not every one. This table holds 90,000 to 150,000 clones, around 86% found once. Sequenced here: peripheral blood, sampled on day 0 of AZD1222 vaccination. The receptors derive from an adult in good health.

The rearrangement joins TRBV9 to TRBJ1-1; D possibly corresponds to TRBD1 (6 bases). The germline V gene encodes CDR1 SGDLS and CDR2 YYNGEE. CDR3 length equals 15 residues. With 0 bases removed from V and 0 bases from J, the gap between germline ends came to 9 bases. This CDR3 is CASSVGTALNTEAFF. DNA of the CDR3: TGTGCCAGCAGCGTAGGGACAGCTTTGAACACTGAAGCTTTCTTT.

The chain has TRBV29-1 and TRBJ2-1, with no clear D. The CDR3 has 11 amino acids. Germline values: CDR1 SQVTM, CDR2 ANQGSEA. With 6 bases removed from V and 8 bases from J, the gap between germline ends came to 11 bases. The CDR3 region is CSVRLVYEQFF. The DNA for the CDR3 is TGCAGCGTGAGACTTGTCTATGAGCAGTTCTTC.

The chain uses TRBV7-9 and TRBJ2-7; perhaps TRBD1 as D (6 bases). The CDR3 length is 16 residues. V was cut by 5 bases and J by 3 bases, with 20 bases left in between. From germline, CDR1 is SEHNR and CDR2 FQNEAQ (reference sequence). The CDR3 spells CASSLVGRGLVYEQYF. The CDR3 DNA is TGTGCCAGCAGCCTGGTTGGCAGGGGCCTTGTCTACGAGCAGTACTTC.

The V and J genes are TRBV5-5 and TRBJ1-2; D is undetermined. The CDR3 is 12 amino acids. The V gene's germline CDR1 is SGHKS and CDR2 YYEKEE (reference sequence). Trimming stripped 2 bases from V and 4 bases from J, with 6 bases between. In DNA form, the CDR3 reads TGTGCCAGCAGCTTTTTGAGCTATGGCTACACCTTC. The encoded protein is CASSFLSYGYTF.

The J gene is TRBJ1-2, the V gene TRBV7-8, with 9 bases matching TRBD1. The V gene's germline CDR1 is SGHVS and CDR2 FQNEAQ. This CDR3 has 18 amino acids. J gave up 4 bases and V 7 bases, and 19 bases lay outside the gene matches. CDR3 in DNA: TGTGCCAGCACCCGAGCCGGTACGAGTGGGACAGGGCGCTATGGCTACACCTTC. It specifies CASTRAGTSGTGRYGYTF.

The chain joins TRBV30 to TRBJ1-6; D unclear. Germline-derived CDR1 and CDR2 are GTSNPN and SVGIG (reference sequence). V lost 0 bases and J 8 bases, leaving 14 bases between the germline ends. The CDR3 is made up of 15 amino acids. In DNA, the CDR3 is TGTGCCTGGAGTGTACGTGGAGGGCCGCATTCACCCCTCCACTTT. Protein: CAWSVRGGPHSPLHF. Based on the CDR3 plus reference TRBV30 and TRBJ1-6, the full variable domain is SQTIHQWPATLVQPVGSPLSLECTVEGTSNPNLYWYRQAAGRGLQLLFYSVGIGQISSEVPQNLSASRPQDRQFILSSKKLLLSDSGFYLCAWSVRGGPHSPLHFGNGTRLTVT.

V and J are TRBV25-1 and TRBJ1-2; D might be TRBD1 (5 bases). V lost 6 bases to trimming and J lost 8 bases, with 13 bases between them. The CDR3 is made up of 12 amino acids. Germline V gives CDR1 MGHDK, CDR2 SYGVNS. The CDR3 sequence: CASRSGLMGYTF. CDR3 nucleotide sequence: TGTGCCAGCAGGTCGGGACTCATGGGCTACACCTTC.

The chain combines TRBV7-8 with TRBJ2-3, with TRBD2 as a possible D gene (6 bases). The germline CDR1 and CDR2 sequences are SGHVS and FQNEAQ. The CDR3 spans 17 residues. V lost 5 bases and J lost 3, with 21 bases in between. The CDR3 nucleotides read TGTGCCAGCAGCCCAAGGCCGCGGGGCGACGGTACAGATACGCAGTATTTT. Amino acid sequence: CASSPRPRGDGTDTQYF.

This sequence joins TRBV19 and TRBJ1-5; D not certain. This CDR3 is 12 amino acids long. The germline V gene encodes CDR1 LNHDA and CDR2 SQIVND (reference sequence). V was cut by 3 bases and J by 6 bases, with 6 bases left in between. The CDR3 nucleotides are TGTGCCAGTAGTATTTCGGTTCAGCCCCAGCATTTT. As protein: CASSISVQPQHF.

This chain links TRBV7-9 with TRBJ1-1, with D maybe TRBD1 (5 bases). This CDR3 has 13 residues. Germline V lookup: CDR1 SEHNR, CDR2 FQNEAQ (reference sequence). The ends were cut back, 3 bases at V and 3 bases at J, with 8 bases in the middle. CDR3 in amino acids: CASSFTGDTEAFF. The CDR3, as DNA: TGTGCCAGCAGCTTCACAGGAGACACTGAAGCTTTCTTT.

The gene calls are TRBV10-2 and TRBJ2-1, with TRBD2 identical over 7 bases. V was clipped by 6 bases and J by 10 bases; unmatched bases: 6. The CDR3 totals 12 residues. CDR1 WSHSY and CDR2 SAAADI come from the germline V gene. The CDR3 DNA follows: TGCGCCAGCAGGACCCCACTAGCGGAGCAGTTCTTC. This encodes CASRTPLAEQFF.

CDR3 sequence reads: CASSWRDGNTIYF. In DNA, the CDR3 is TGTGCCAGCAGTTGGAGGGATGGAAACACCATATATTTT. The chain has TRBV12-3 or TRBV12-4 and TRBJ1-3; no definite D call. Trimming took 4 bases from V and 3 from J, leaving 7 bases between them. The CDR3 has 13 residues.

The chain recombines TRBV10-3 with TRBJ2-7; a possible D gene is TRBD2 (5 bases). Germline V gene lookup returns CDR1 ENHRY and CDR2 SYGVKD. This CDR3 contains 15 residues. V was trimmed by 3 bases and J by 7 bases, leaving 19 bases between them. The CDR3 spells CAISERRAVSREQYF. The CDR3 bases are TGTGCCATCAGTGAAAGGCGGGCCGTTTCCAGGGAGCAGTACTTC.

This clone appeared a single time. This rearrangement joins TRBV27 to TRBJ1-4; D not resolved. The CDR3 spans 16 residues. V was pared by 5 bases and J by 0 bases, with 13 bases between. The germline V gene encodes CDR1 MNHEY and CDR2 SMNVEV (reference sequence). CDR3 DNA: TGTGCCAGCAGTGCTACCCACAGTACAACTAATGAAAAACTGTTTTTT. Its translation is CASSATHSTTNEKLFF.

This clone showed up just a few times. This sequence joins TRBV2 and TRBJ2-2; TRBD2 aligns across 7 bases. Looked up from germline, CDR1 is SNHLY and CDR2 is FYNNEI. This CDR3 has 14 residues. After removal of 3 bases from V and 3 bases from J, the junction contained 1 base not matched to a gene. CDR3 sequence (DNA): TGTGCCAGCAGTGAGGGGAGGGACACCGGGGAGCTGTTTTTT. This gives the protein CASSEGRDTGELFF.

The chain links TRBV3-1 (or the pseudogene TRBV3-2) to TRBJ2-7; D not resolved. CDR3 size: 12 residues. Germline V gene data show CDR1 as LGHDT and CDR2 as YNNKEL (reference sequence). Trimming removed 3 bases at V and 9 bases at J, with 12 bases between. The CDR3 DNA reads as TGTGCCAGCAGCCAGACCCGAGTTGGGCAGTACTTC. Protein: CASSQTRVGQYF.

This clone appeared once. J is TRBJ2-7 and V is TRBV6-5; no firm D call. The V gene's germline CDR1 is MNHEY and CDR2 SVGAGI. There are 14 residues in the CDR3. The germline V and J ends were trimmed by 9 bases and 7 bases, with 22 bases remaining between them. CDR3 region: CASSENRAWVEQYF. The CDR3 DNA follows: TGTGCCAGTTCCGAAAACCGGGCCTGGGTGGAGCAGTACTTC.

In its sample, this clone was seen a few times. This chain connects TRBV25-1 to TRBJ1-2; 8 nucleotides align to TRBD1. Germline V CDR1 and CDR2: MGHDK, SYGVNS. Trimming cost V 4 bases and J 3 bases; bases outside gene matches: 1. The CDR3 sequence is 13 residues long. The CDR3 protein is CASSGTGHYGYTF. In DNA, the CDR3 is TGTGCCAGCAGTGGGACAGGGCACTATGGCTACACCTTC.

The rearrangement uses TRBV6-1 and TRBJ1-5, with D maybe TRBD1 (5 bases). The CDR3 runs 14 residues. CDR1 is MNHNS, CDR2 SASEGT, per germline. V dropped 0 bases and J dropped 6 bases, with 9 bases sitting between them. CDR3 in DNA: TGTGCCAGCAGTGAAGCCCGGGGCGGTCAGCCCCAGCATTTT. It translates to CASSEARGGQPQHF.

V usage is TRBV12-5 and J usage is TRBJ2-3; D call uncertain. Trimming removed 1 base at V and 4 bases at J, with 9 bases between. There are 14 residues in the CDR3. CDR1 LGHNT and CDR2 FRNRAP come from the germline V gene. The CDR3 is CASGLGRQSDTQYF. The CDR3 nucleotides are TGTGCTAGTGGTTTGGGCCGACAATCAGATACGCAGTATTTT.

The chain carries TRBV2 and TRBJ2-2; 7 nucleotides line up with TRBD1. V shed 6 bases and J 2 bases; nucleotides not matched to a gene: 3. From germline, CDR1 is SNHLY and CDR2 FYNNEI. This CDR3 has 14 residues. The CDR3 here is CASRRDRNTGELFF. The DNA for the CDR3 is TGTGCCAGCAGGAGGGACAGAAACACCGGGGAGCTGTTTTTT. Together with reference TRBV2 and TRBJ2-2, the CDR3 gives the full variable domain: EPEVTQTPSHQVTQMGQEVILRCVPISNHLYFYWYRQILGQKVEFLVSFYNNEISEKSEIFDDQFSVERPDGSNFTLKIRSTKLEDSAMYFCASRRDRNTGELFFGEGSRLTVL.

The chain uses TRBV7-8 and TRBJ1-1; 7 bases fit TRBD1. V was clipped by 5 bases and J by 0 bases; unmatched bases: 3. The V gene's germline CDR1 is SGHVS and CDR2 FQNEAQ. This CDR3 is 14 amino acids long. Here the CDR3 reads CASSRTGMNTEAFF. DNA of the CDR3: TGTGCCAGCAGCCGGACAGGTATGAACACTGAAGCTTTCTTT.

About this clone: At the DNA level, this CDR3 is encoded by other sequences in the same sample as well. The V and J genes are TRBV28 and TRBJ1-1, with D hard to call. The CDR3 has 13 residues. The V and J ends lost 2 bases and 1 base respectively, with 5 bases between them. Germline CDR1 is MDHEN and CDR2 is SYDVKM. The CDR3: CASSLTGNTEAFF. The CDR3 region has the DNA TGTGCCAGCAGTTTAACCGGGAACACTGAAGCTTTCTTT. Filled out from reference TRBV28 and TRBJ1-1, the complete variable domain reads DVKVTQSSRYLVKRTGEKVFLECVQDMDHENMFWYRQDPGLGLRLIYFSYDVKMKEKGDIPEGYSVSREKKERFSLILESASTNQTSMYLCASSLTGNTEAFFGQGTRLTVV.

This chain connects TRBV5-1 to TRBJ2-7; no clear D gene. CDR3 length: 12 residues. Germline lookup yields CDR1 SGHRS and CDR2 YFSETQ. The V gene lost 3 bases and the J gene lost 3 bases, with 7 bases spanning the gap. The DNA for the CDR3 is TGCGCCAGCAGCTCCCGGAACTACGAGCAGTACTTC. As protein: CASSSRNYEQYF.

V gene TRBV29-1 combines with J gene TRBJ1-2; tentative D call: TRBD1 (5 bases). Germline V lookup: CDR1 SQVTM, CDR2 ANQGSEA. The CDR3 is 15 residues long. The V end lost 0 bases, the J end lost 3 bases, and 14 bases lay between the germline ends. In nucleotides, the CDR3 is TGCAGCGTTGAAGATTCGTGGGGCGCGGACTATGGCTACACCTTC. It codes for CSVEDSWGADYGYTF.

This clone has only one observation. The gene calls are TRBV4-1 and TRBJ2-7; a possible D gene is TRBD1 (5 bases). Per germline, CDR1 MGHRA and CDR2 YSYEKL. V lost 0 bases and J 1 base, leaving 13 bases between the germline ends. The CDR3 spans 16 residues. The CDR3 DNA reads as TGCGCCAGCAGCCAAGAACTGGGGCCTTCGTCCTACGAGCAGTACTTC. This encodes CASSQELGPSSYEQYF.

The chain joins TRBV5-1 to TRBJ2-5, with 12 nucleotides matching TRBD2. This CDR3 is built from 15 residues. Germline V gives CDR1 SGHRS, CDR2 YFSETQ. After removal of 2 bases from V and 4 bases from J, the junction contained 3 bases not matched to a gene. Here the CDR3 reads CASSFTSGGRETQYF. The DNA of the CDR3 is TGCGCCAGCAGCTTTACTAGCGGGGGGAGAGAGACCCAGTACTTC.

The chain has TRBV6-1 and TRBJ1-1, with D unresolved. This CDR3 has 13 amino acids. The ends were cut back, 0 bases at V and 6 bases at J, with 8 bases in the middle. CDR1 MNHNS and CDR2 SASEGT come from the germline V gene. CDR3 amino acids: CASSEAEGPEAFF. The CDR3 DNA reads as TGTGCCAGCAGTGAAGCGGAGGGCCCTGAAGCTTTCTTT.

The chain recombines TRBV5-8 with TRBJ1-1; the D is unclear. Trimming stripped 1 base from V and 0 bases from J, with 10 bases between. The CDR3 totals 15 residues. Germline loops: CDR1 SGHTS, CDR2 YDEGEE. The CDR3 here is CASSLTPPMNTEAFF. CDR3 coding DNA: TGTGCCAGCAGCTTGACTCCTCCTATGAACACTGAAGCTTTCTTT.

The chain links TRBV19 to TRBJ1-1, with 7 bases lining up with TRBD1. Trimming removed 2 bases from V and 1 base from J; junction bases left unmatched: 4. This CDR3 is built from 15 residues. Germline-derived CDR1 and CDR2 are LNHDA and SQIVND (reference sequence). The CDR3 nucleotides are TGTGCCAGTAGTATAATCGCAGGGGGGAACACTGAAGCTTTCTTT. Protein product: CASSIIAGGNTEAFF.

The genes are TRBV28 and TRBJ1-2, with D perhaps matching TRBD1 (5 bases). Germline CDR1 reads MDHEN; CDR2 reads SYDVKM. The V and J ends lost 6 bases and 1 base respectively, with 21 bases between them. CDR3 length: 17 residues. In DNA, the CDR3 is TGTGCCAGCAGGGTACCAGGTGTGGGGCAGGTTAACTATGGCTACACCTTC. Translated: CASRVPGVGQVNYGYTF.